The rows below give T cell receptor beta chains drawn from one sample of a study of T cell responses to AZD1222 COVID-19 vaccine. The protocol was immunoSEQ multiplex PCR, while the TCRdb copy is restricted to in-frame clones and leaves out a portion. The sample consists of over 150,000 clones, about 86% of them appearing once. The sequences come from peripheral blood, collected on day 0 of MenACWY control vaccination. The receptor source for this set is an adult in good health. The CDR3 runs from the conserved cysteine through the conserved F or W. The D gene is left open where the match is weak. For some rows the clone size is stated as once, few or many, or as a class when expanded; others skip it.

v_call	d_call	j_call	clone_size	cdr3_nt	cdr3_aa
TRBV7-9	NA	TRBJ2-1	NA	TGTGCCAGCAGCTCCCTTGCGGGGATTTCCTACAATGAGCAGTTCTTC	CASSSLAGISYNEQFF
TRBV6-6	TRBD2	TRBJ2-2	NA	TGTGCCAGCAGCCCCCGGGGGGGTGGCACCGGGGAGCTGTTTTTT	CASSPRGGGTGELFF
TRBV11-2	NA	TRBJ2-2	NA	TGTGCCAGCAGCCCTTTACAGGGTTCGAAAACCGGGGAGCTGTTTTTT	CASSPLQGSKTGELFF
TRBV4-2	TRBD1	TRBJ1-2	NA	TGTGCCAGCAGCCAGACCACAGGGGATGGCTACACCTTC	CASSQTTGDGYTF
TRBV28	NA	TRBJ1-5	NA	TGTGCCAGCAGTTGGGCCACCGGCAATCAGCCCCAGCATTTT	CASSWATGNQPQHF
TRBV7-2	TRBD1	TRBJ1-2	NA	TGTGCCAGCAGCTTAGGCCCCAGGGGGTCGGCTGGCTACACCTTC	CASSLGPRGSAGYTF
TRBV12-5	TRBD1	TRBJ2-7	NA	TGTGCTAGTGGTTTGGTACGGAACAGGGGACACGAGCAGTACTTC	CASGLVRNRGHEQYF
TRBV10-3	NA	TRBJ1-5	NA	TGTGCCATCAGTGATCTAGGGGCCAATCAGCCCCAGCATTTT	CAISDLGANQPQHF
TRBV5-6	NA	TRBJ2-7	NA	TGTGCCAGCAGCTTGGGAGCGCAGCCTCCCTACGAGCAGTACTTC	CASSLGAQPPYEQYF
TRBV29-1	TRBD1	TRBJ1-1	NA	TGCAGCGTTGTGTGGGACAGACTTCCGAACACTGAAGCTTTCTTT	CSVVWDRLPNTEAFF
TRBV7-2	NA	TRBJ2-1	NA	TGTGCCAGCAGCTTAGTGGGGGGATCGGGAGATGAGCAGTTCTTC	CASSLVGGSGDEQFF
TRBV5-1	NA	TRBJ1-6	NA	TGCGCCAGCCGGACGGACAATAAAAATTCACCCCTCCACTTT	CASRTDNKNSPLHF
TRBV30	TRBD2	TRBJ2-2	NA	TGTGCCTGGAGTGTACCGGCGGGGGGGCCGATCGGGGAGCTGTTTTTT	CAWSVPAGGPIGELFF
TRBV19	NA	TRBJ1-2	few	TGTGCCAGTAGTATACGGGAACTCTATGGCTACACCTTC	CASSIRELYGYTF
TRBV18	NA	TRBJ1-2	NA	TGTGCCAGCTCACCATCAGACTATGGCTACACCTTC	CASSPSDYGYTF
TRBV4-1	NA	TRBJ1-5	once	TGCGCCAGCAGCCAGGACGGGAGGAATCAGCCCCAGCATTTT	CASSQDGRNQPQHF
TRBV7-9	TRBD1	TRBJ1-4	NA	TGTGCCAGCAACGGGGACAGGGGAGCTGAAAAACTGTTTTTT	CASNGDRGAEKLFF
TRBV5-5	NA	TRBJ1-2	NA	TGTGCCAGCAGCTTGGAGTGGAGGAGCTTCCTCAACTATGGCTACACCTTC	CASSLEWRSFLNYGYTF
TRBV11-3	NA	TRBJ2-2	NA	TGTGCCAGCAGCCGTACTGTAGGGGGTCCGAACACCGGGGAGCTGTTTTTT	CASSRTVGGPNTGELFF
TRBV11-2	TRBD2	TRBJ2-1	NA	TGTGCCAGCAGCCGCACTAGCGGGAGTAGTAATGAGCAGTTCTTC	CASSRTSGSSNEQFF
TRBV5-1	TRBD1	TRBJ2-2	NA	TGCGCCAGCAGCTTGGTTTCCAGGGGGCGCCCAGGATCCGGGGAGCTGTTTTTT	CASSLVSRGRPGSGELFF
TRBV24-1	NA	TRBJ2-2	NA	TGTGCCACCAGTGATTTGGGGATCGGGGAGCTGTTTTTT	CATSDLGIGELFF
TRBV7-2	NA	TRBJ1-4	NA	TGTGCCAGCAGCTTAGGTCCAGGGAATGAAAAACTGTTTTTT	CASSLGPGNEKLFF
TRBV2	NA	TRBJ1-1	NA	TGTGCCACCAAATCGACGGCGTTTGATGAAGCTTTCTTT	CATKSTAFDEAFF
TRBV6-6	TRBD2	TRBJ2-1	NA	TGTGCCAGCAGTTCCCGCAGCGGGAGGGAAGGGCAGTTCTTC	CASSSRSGREGQFF
TRBV15	TRBD1	TRBJ2-3	NA	TGTGCCACCAGCAGCTCACACCTGGCGGGACAGGGAGAGGATACGCAGTATTTT	CATSSSHLAGQGEDTQYF
TRBV30	NA	TRBJ2-7	NA	TGTGCCTGGAGTGGGGACGGGGTGGTGTACGAGCAGTACTTC	CAWSGDGVVYEQYF
TRBV27	TRBD1	TRBJ2-7	once	TGTGCCAGCAGTTGGGTGGGACAGACTTCCTACGAGCAGTACTTC	CASSWVGQTSYEQYF
TRBV7-3	NA	TRBJ2-1	NA	TGTGCCAGCAGCCACCCTAATAATGAGCAGTTCTTC	CASSHPNNEQFF
TRBV10-3	NA	TRBJ1-4	NA	TGTGCCATCAGCTATACCTCGGGGGACGGGGCCCTCCTGTTTTTT	CAISYTSGDGALLFF
TRBV9	NA	TRBJ2-3	NA	TGTGCCAGCAGCGTAGCTACCCGCACAGATACGCAGTATTTT	CASSVATRTDTQYF